Detailed here is one TCR beta chain. No antigen is known for it. The record originates from a study of CD8 T cells in ankylosing spondylitis. The J segment lost 6 bases and the V segment lost 4 bases, leaving 12 bases of the junction unmatched. From germline, CDR1 is SGDLS and CDR2 YYNGEE. CDR3 length equals 15 residues. Regarding the study as a whole: There was a TCR beta motif, made of several highly homologous variants, that appeared characteristic of ankylosing spondylitis blood. The study looked at matched synovial fluid samples from ankylosing spondylitis patients. Disease-linked clones were reported to be significantly enriched there. Earlier reports found some motif variants in synovial fluid and blood in reactive arthritis.

Using its own MiXCR run on the 5' RACE reads, TCRdb lists one record per CDR3 protein. The sample records under 450,000 distinct CDR3 sequences, 20% to 25% being singletons. The rearrangement joins TRBV9 to TRBJ2-7; TRBD2 matches at 8 bases. The clonotype comes from a male donor with ankylosing spondylitis or in good health (not recorded which). What was sequenced was blood, either unsorted or a sorted T cell fraction (not recorded which). The chain's CDR3 is CASSPLPSGGGEQYF. CDR3 sequence (DNA): TGTGCCAGCAGCCCGCTGCCCAGCGGGGGTGGCGAGCAGTACTTC.